Detailed here is one T cell receptor beta chain. The data derive from a study of blood T cell repertoires in COVID-19. Overall study: There were acute and convalescent COVID-19 samples, and they came from the United States, Italy and Spain.

Clones were sequenced by immunoSEQ multiplex PCR, and TCRdb holds only the in-frame ones, with some missing. This table has some 300,000 clones, about 90% appearing once. Per germline, CDR1 SEHNR and CDR2 FQNEAQ (reference sequence). With V trimmed by 4 bases and J by 6 bases, 8 bases remained unmatched. CDR3 length equals 15 residues. Recovered Cohort 3 donors showed two negative PCRs, clearance, or symptom resolution. The sequencing sample was made of PBMCs or T cells enriched from blood (not recorded which). The clonotype comes from a woman in her twenties or thirties who had recovered from COVID-19. This sequence joins TRBV7-9 and TRBJ1-1; 10 bases line up with TRBD1. CDR3 sequence (DNA): TGTGCCAGCAGCTCAACCGACAGGGGGCTGGCTGAAGCTTTCTTT. It codes for CASSSTDRGLAEAFF.